This note documents a single T cell receptor beta chain sequence. No antigen is known for it. The CDR3 runs 15 residues. V was clipped by 3 bases and J by 3 bases; unmatched bases: 5. Germline-derived CDR1 and CDR2 are SNHLY and FYNNEI. This sample stems from a study of cytomegalovirus exposure and HLA in healthy donors. Broader study findings: For cytomegalovirus status, the classifier reportedly gave diagnoses with high specificity and sensitivity. The authors enumerated around 150 TCR beta chains as linked to cytomegalovirus.

Method: immunoSEQ multiplex PCR; TCRdb's copy keeps in-frame clones and lacks some. The profile shows roughly 77,000 clones, 85% to 95% of them singletons. The donors were part of the validation cohort, which consisted of some 120 subjects and was separate from the first cohort of under 850 subjects. This TCR came from a woman aged 18-29 years in good health and CMV-seronegative. The source material was PBMCs. The V and J genes are TRBV2 and TRBJ2-7; 10 positions agree with TRBD2. CDR3 nucleotides: TGTGCCAGCAGTGAGCCAGGGACTAGCGTCTACGAGCAGTACTTC. Translated: CASSEPGTSVYEQYF. Variable domain in full (rest from reference TRBV2 and TRBJ2-7): EPEVTQTPSHQVTQMGQEVILRCVPISNHLYFYWYRQILGQKVEFLVSFYNNEISEKSEIFDDQFSVERPDGSNFTLKIRSTKLEDSAMYFCASSEPGTSVYEQYFGPGTRLTVT.